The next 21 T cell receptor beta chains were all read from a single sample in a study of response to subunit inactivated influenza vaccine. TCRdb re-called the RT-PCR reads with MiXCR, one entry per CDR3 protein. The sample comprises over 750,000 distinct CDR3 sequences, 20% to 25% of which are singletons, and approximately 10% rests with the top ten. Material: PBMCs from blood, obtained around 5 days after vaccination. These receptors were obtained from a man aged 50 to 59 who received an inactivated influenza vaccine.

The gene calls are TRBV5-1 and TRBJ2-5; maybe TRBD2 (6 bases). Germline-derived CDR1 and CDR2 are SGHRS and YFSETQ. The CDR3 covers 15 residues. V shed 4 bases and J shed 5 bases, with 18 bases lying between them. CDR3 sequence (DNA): TGCGCCAGCAGCAGAACCGGGACTCTAAAGGAGACCCAGTACTTC. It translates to CASSRTGTLKETQYF.

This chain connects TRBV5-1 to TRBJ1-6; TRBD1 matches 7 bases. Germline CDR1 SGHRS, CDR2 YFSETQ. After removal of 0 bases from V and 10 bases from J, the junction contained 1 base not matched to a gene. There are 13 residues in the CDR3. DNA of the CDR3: TGCGCCAGCAGCTTGGACAGGGGCTCACCCCTCCACTTT. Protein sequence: CASSLDRGSPLHF. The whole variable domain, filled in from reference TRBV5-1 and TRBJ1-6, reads KAGVTQTPRYLIKTRGQQVTLSCSPISGHRSVSWYQQTPGQGLQFLFEYFSETQRNKGNFPGRFSGRQFSNSRSEMNVSTLELGDSALYLCASSLDRGSPLHFGNGTRLTVT.

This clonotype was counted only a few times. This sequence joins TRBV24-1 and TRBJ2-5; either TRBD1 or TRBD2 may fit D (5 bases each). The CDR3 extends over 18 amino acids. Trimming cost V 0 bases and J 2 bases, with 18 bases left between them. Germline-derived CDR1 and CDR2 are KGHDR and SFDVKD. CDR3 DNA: TGTGCCACCAGTGATTTGCAGGAGGCATCGGGACGACAAGAGACCCAGTACTTC. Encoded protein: CATSDLQEASGRQETQYF.

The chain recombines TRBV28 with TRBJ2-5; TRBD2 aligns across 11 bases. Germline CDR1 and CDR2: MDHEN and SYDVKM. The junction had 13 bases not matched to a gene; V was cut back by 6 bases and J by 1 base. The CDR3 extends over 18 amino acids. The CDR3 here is CASSTLAGAERGQETQYF. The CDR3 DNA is TGTGCCAGCAGCACACTAGCGGGAGCAGAAAGGGGCCAAGAGACCCAGTACTTC.

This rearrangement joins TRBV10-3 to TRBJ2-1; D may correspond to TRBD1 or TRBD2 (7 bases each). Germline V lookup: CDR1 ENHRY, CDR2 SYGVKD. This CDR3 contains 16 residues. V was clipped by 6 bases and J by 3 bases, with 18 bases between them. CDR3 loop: CAISKPGGGDYNEQFF. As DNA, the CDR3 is TGTGCCATCAGCAAGCCAGGGGGGGGAGACTACAATGAGCAGTTCTTC.

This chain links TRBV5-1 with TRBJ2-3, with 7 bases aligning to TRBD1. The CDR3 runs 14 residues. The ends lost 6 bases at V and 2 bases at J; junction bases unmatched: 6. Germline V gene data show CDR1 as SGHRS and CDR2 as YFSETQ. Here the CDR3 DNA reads TGCGCCAGCACTCAGGGGGATCTCACAGATACGCAGTATTTT. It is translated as CASTQGDLTDTQYF.

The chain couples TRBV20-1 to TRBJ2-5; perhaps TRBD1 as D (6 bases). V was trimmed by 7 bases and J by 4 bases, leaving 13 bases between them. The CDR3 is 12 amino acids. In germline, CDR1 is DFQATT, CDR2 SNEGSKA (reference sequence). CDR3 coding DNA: TGCAGTGGAAGGTCAGGGGCAGAGACCCAGTACTTC. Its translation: CSGRSGAETQYF.

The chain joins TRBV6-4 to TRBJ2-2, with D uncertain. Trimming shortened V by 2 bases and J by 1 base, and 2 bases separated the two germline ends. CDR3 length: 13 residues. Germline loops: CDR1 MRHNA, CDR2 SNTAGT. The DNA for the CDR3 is TGTGCCAGCAGTGACGGGAACACCGGGGAGCTGTTTTTT. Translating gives CASSDGNTGELFF.

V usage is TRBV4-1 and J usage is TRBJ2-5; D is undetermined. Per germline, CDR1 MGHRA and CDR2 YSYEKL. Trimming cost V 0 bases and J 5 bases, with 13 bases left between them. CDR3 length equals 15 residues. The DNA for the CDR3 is TGCGCCAGCAGCCAAGATGGATTGGGCTGGGAGACCCAGTACTTC. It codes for CASSQDGLGWETQYF.

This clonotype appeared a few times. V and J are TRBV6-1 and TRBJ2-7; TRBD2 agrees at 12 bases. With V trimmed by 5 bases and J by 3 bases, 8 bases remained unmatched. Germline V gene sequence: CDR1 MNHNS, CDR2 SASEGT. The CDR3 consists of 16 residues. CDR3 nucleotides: TGTGCCAGCAGTCCGCTAGCGGGAGGGTCTAACTACGAGCAGTACTTC. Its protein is CASSPLAGGSNYEQYF.

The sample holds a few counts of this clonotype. The CDR3 DNA reads TGCAGCGCCATGTACAGGGCCCGTTCGGACATTCAGTACTTC. It codes for CSAMYRARSDIQYF. The rearrangement joins TRBV29-1 to TRBJ2-4, with D perhaps TRBD1 (6 bases). This CDR3 has 14 residues. Deletions cut 7 bases from V and 8 bases from J, with 21 bases between. Per germline, CDR1 SQVTM and CDR2 ANQGSEA.

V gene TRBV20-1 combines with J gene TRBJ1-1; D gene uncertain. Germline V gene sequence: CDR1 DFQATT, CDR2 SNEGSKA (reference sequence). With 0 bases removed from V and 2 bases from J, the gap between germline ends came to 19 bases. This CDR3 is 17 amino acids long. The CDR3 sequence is CSARDRMVDALNTEAFF. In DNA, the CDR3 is TGCAGTGCTAGAGATCGTATGGTGGATGCTCTAAACACTGAAGCTTTCTTT.

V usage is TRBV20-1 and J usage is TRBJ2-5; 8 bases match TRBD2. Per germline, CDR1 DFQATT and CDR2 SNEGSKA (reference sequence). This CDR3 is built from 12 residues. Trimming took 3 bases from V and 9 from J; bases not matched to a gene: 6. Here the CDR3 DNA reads TGCAGTGCTAGGGCGGGAGGCCTGCCCCAGTACTTC. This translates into CSARAGGLPQYF.

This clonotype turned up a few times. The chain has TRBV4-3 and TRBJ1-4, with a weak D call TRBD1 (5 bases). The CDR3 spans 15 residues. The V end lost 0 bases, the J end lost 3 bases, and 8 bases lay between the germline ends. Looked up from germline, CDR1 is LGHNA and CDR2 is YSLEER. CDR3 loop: CASSQDGGANEKLFF. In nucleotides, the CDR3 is TGCGCCAGCAGCCAAGATGGGGGAGCTAATGAAAAACTGTTTTTT.

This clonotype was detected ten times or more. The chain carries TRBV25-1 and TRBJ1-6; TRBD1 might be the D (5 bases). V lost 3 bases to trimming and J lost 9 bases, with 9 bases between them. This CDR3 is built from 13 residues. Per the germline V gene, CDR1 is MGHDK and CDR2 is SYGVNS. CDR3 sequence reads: CASSEGRGSPLHF. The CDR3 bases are TGTGCCAGCAGTGAGGGGCGCGGTTCACCCCTCCACTTT.

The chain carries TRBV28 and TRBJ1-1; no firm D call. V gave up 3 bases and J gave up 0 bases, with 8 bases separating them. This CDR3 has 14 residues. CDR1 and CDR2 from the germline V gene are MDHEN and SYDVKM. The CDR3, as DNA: TGTGCCAGCAGTTTGTTCTGCATGAACACTGAAGCTTTCTTT. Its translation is CASSLFCMNTEAFF.

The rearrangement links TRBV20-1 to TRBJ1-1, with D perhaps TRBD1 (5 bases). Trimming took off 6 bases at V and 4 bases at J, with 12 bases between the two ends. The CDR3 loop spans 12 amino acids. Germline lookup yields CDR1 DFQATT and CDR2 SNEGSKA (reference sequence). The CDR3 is CSASRGGTEAFF. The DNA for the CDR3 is TGCAGTGCCAGTCGGGGGGGCACTGAAGCTTTCTTT.

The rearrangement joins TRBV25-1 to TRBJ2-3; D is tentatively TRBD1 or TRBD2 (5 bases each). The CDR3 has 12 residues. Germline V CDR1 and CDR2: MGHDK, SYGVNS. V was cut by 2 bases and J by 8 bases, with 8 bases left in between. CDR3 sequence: CASSEVGVTQYF. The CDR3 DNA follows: TGTGCCAGCAGTGAAGTGGGGGTTACGCAGTATTTT.

The CDR3 protein is CASSQDYRGSYGYTF. The CDR3 bases are TGTGCCAGCAGCCAAGATTACAGGGGAAGCTATGGCTACACCTTC. The J gene is TRBJ1-2, the V gene TRBV3-1; TRBD1 matches 7 bases. The CDR3 consists of 15 residues. The germline V gene has CDR1 LGHDT and CDR2 YNNKEL (reference sequence). Unmatched junction bases numbered 5, after V lost 0 bases and J lost 4 bases.

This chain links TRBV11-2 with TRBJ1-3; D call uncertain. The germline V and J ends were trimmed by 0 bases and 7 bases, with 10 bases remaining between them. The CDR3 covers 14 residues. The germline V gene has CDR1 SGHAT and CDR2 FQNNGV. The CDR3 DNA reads TGTGCCAGCAGCTTAGAGGTCCGGCGTAACACCATATATTTT. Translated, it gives CASSLEVRRNTIYF.

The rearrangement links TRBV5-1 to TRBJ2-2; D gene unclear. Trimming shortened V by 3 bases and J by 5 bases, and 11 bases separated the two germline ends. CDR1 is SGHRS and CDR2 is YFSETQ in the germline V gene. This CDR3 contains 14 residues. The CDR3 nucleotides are TGCGCCAGCAGCTCCGGGTCCCCTACCGGGGAGCTGTTTTTT. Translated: CASSSGSPTGELFF.